The rows below give T cell receptor beta chains drawn from one sample of a study of cytomegalovirus exposure and HLA in healthy donors. Assay used: immunoSEQ multiplex PCR; TCRdb lists only in-frame clones, some missing. The sample lists fewer than 150,000 clones, 77% occurring once. Sample: PBMCs. The receptors shown here come from a human donor in good health. Both conserved end residues are part of each CDR3. A D gene is named only where the DNA matches it firmly. The size of a clone is reported for some rows only, either as once, few or many, or as a class for expanded clones.

>TRBD2|TRBV2|TRBJ2-7|.
CASSEQVAGVSEQYF
TGTGCCAGCAGTGAACAGGTAGCGGGAGTGAGTGAGCAGTACTTC
>TRBD1|TRBV29-1|TRBJ1-4|.
CSVDLGQGRAKLFF
TGCAGCGTTGATCTCGGACAGGGGAGGGCGAAACTGTTTTTT
>.|TRBV5-8|TRBJ1-5|.
CASGPVNSNQPQHF
TGTGCCAGTGGGCCGGTGAATAGCAATCAGCCCCAGCATTTT
>TRBD1|TRBV19|TRBJ1-2|.
CASTQDRANYGYTF
TGTGCCAGTACTCAGGACAGGGCTAACTATGGCTACACCTTC
>.|TRBV6-4|TRBJ1-5|.
CASSVRAGGNQPQHF
TGTGCCAGCAGTGTGAGAGCCGGGGGCAATCAGCCCCAGCATTTT
>.|TRBV28|TRBJ2-2|once
CATFLGRVRTGELFF
TGTGCCACCTTCCTTGGCCGGGTCCGAACCGGGGAGCTGTTTTTT
>TRBD1|TRBV6-5|TRBJ1-2|.
CAIHRDRVIGYTF
TGTGCCATCCACCGGGACAGGGTAATTGGCTACACCTTC
>.|TRBV19|TRBJ1-5|.
CASSIGGDNQPQHF
TGTGCCAGTAGTATAGGCGGGGACAATCAGCCCCAGCATTTT
>TRBD2|TRBV15|TRBJ2-3|.
CATSRGAGGPDTQYF
TGTGCCACCAGCAGAGGAGCGGGAGGGCCGGATACGCAGTATTTT
>TRBD2|TRBV5-1|TRBJ2-2|.
CASSFPFPGTSGRGELFF
TGCGCCAGCAGTTTCCCATTTCCCGGGACTAGCGGACGGGGGGAGCTGTTTTTT
>.|TRBV5-4|TRBJ1-1|.
CASSPRTGVGTEAFF
TGTGCCAGCAGCCCCCGGACGGGGGTGGGCACTGAAGCTTTCTTT
>TRBD1|TRBV11-2|TRBJ1-5|.
CASSSGTGASNQPQHF
TGTGCCAGCAGCTCAGGGACAGGCGCAAGCAATCAGCCCCAGCATTTT
>.|TRBV4-2|TRBJ2-7|.
CASSPEYGGPIYEQYF
TGTGCCAGCAGCCCCGAATACGGAGGGCCAATCTACGAGCAGTACTTC
>.|TRBV6-5|TRBJ2-6|.
CASSQGMTGANVLTF
TGTGCCAGCAGTCAGGGTATGACTGGGGCCAACGTCCTGACTTTC
>TRBD2|TRBV13|TRBJ2-1|.
CASSSRTSGTYNEQFF
TGTGCCAGCAGCTCACGGACTAGCGGCACCTACAATGAGCAGTTCTTC
>.|TRBV18|TRBJ2-7|once
CASSPVDSFSYEQYF
TGTGCCAGCTCACCAGTTGACAGTTTTTCCTACGAGCAGTACTTC
>.|TRBV2|TRBJ2-2|.
CASSEGQTANTGELFF
TGTGCCAGCAGTGAAGGGCAAACCGCGAACACCGGGGAGCTGTTTTTT
>.|TRBV5-1|TRBJ2-3|.
CASSLYGSYTDTQYF
TGCGCCAGCAGCTTATACGGGTCCTACACAGATACGCAGTATTTT
>.|TRBV7-2|TRBJ2-7|.
CASSVNLARTYEQYF
TGTGCCAGCAGCGTTAACCTAGCGCGAACCTACGAGCAGTACTTC
>.|TRBV6-5|TRBJ2-1|.
CASSYGRDNEQFF
TGTGCCAGCAGTTATGGTCGGGACAATGAGCAGTTCTTC
>TRBD2|TRBV7-9|TRBJ2-1|.
CASSVSGSDYSYNEQFF
TGTGCCAGCAGCGTTAGCGGGAGCGACTACTCCTACAATGAGCAGTTCTTC
>.|TRBV29-1|TRBJ1-2|.
CSGLTLYGYTF
TGCAGCGGACTGACCTTATATGGCTACACCTTC
>.|TRBV11-2|TRBJ2-2|few
CASSKQGPNTGELFF
TGTGCCAGCAGCAAACAGGGCCCGAACACCGGGGAGCTGTTTTTT
>.|TRBV6-1|TRBJ2-7|.
CASRPTHGVFYEQYF
TGTGCCAGCAGGCCCACCCACGGTGTGTTCTACGAGCAGTACTTC
>.|TRBV7-8|TRBJ2-5|.
CASEGGFEETQYF
TGTGCCTCCGAGGGCGGGTTTGAAGAGACCCAGTACTTC
>.|TRBV6-1|TRBJ1-5|.
CASSEPGRVRDQPQHF
TGTGCCAGCAGTGAACCCGGCAGGGTCAGGGATCAGCCCCAGCATTTT